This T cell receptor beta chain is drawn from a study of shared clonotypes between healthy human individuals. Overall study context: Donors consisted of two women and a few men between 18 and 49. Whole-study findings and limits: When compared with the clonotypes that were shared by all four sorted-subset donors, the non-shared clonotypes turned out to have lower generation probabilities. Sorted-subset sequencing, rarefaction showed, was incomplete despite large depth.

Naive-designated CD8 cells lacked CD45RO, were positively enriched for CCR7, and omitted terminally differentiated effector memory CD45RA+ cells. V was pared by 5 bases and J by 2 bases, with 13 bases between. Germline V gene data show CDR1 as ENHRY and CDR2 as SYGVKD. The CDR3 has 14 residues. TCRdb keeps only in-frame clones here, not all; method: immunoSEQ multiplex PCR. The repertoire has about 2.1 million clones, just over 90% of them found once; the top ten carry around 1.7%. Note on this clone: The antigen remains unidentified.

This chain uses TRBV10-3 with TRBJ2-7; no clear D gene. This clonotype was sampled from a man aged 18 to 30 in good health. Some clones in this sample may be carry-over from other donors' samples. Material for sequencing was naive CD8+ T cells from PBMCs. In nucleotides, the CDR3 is TGTGCCATCAGTCCCGACCACACTGCCTACGAGCAGTACTTC. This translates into CAISPDHTAYEQYF.